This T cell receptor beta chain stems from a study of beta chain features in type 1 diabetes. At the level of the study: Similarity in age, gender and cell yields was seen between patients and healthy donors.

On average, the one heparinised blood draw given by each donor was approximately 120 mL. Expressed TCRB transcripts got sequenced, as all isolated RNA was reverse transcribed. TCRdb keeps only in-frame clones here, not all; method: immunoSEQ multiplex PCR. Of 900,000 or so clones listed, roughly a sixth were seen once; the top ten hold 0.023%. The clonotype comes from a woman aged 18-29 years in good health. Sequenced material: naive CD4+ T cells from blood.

CDR3 residues: CASSLTPGTGELFF. For the CDR3, the DNA is TGTGCCAGCAGCCTCACCCCAGGTACCGGGGAGCTGTTTTTT. The V gene is TRBV7-3, the J gene TRBJ2-2; D is ambiguous. The V end lost 5 bases, the J end lost 5 bases, and 12 bases lay between the germline ends. From germline, CDR1 is SGHTA and CDR2 FQGTGA. CDR3 length: 14 amino acids.